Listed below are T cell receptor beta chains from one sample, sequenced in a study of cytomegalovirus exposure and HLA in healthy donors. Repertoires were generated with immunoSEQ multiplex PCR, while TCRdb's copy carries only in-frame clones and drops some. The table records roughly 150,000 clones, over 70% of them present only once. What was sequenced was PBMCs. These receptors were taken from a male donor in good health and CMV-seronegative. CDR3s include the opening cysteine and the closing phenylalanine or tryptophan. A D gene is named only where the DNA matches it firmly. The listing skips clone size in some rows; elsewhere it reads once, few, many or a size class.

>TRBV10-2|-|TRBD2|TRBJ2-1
TGCGCCAGCAGTGAAGTTATTGAGCGGGGGGGCCGTGAGCAGTTCTTC
CASSEVIERGGREQFF
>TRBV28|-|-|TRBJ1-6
TGTGCCAGCAGTTTAACAGAGGGTCACCTCCACTTT
CASSLTEGHLHF
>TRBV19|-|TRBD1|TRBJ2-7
TGTGCCAGTAGTATCGGACAGGGGGCCCACTACGAGCAGTACTTC
CASSIGQGAHYEQYF
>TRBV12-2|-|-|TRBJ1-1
TGTGCAAGTCGCCCGACCGAACAGTATCGGAACACTGAAGCTTTCTTT
CASRPTEQYRNTEAFF
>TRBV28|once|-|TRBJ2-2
TGTGCCACCTCGATAGCGGCGGGCACCGGGGAGCTGTTTTTT
CATSIAAGTGELFF
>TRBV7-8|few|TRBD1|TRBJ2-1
TGTGCCAGCAGCGGCAGACAGGGTTTTGCCAATGAGCAGTTCTTC
CASSGRQGFANEQFF
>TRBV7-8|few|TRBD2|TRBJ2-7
TGTGCCAGCAGCCCAAAAGCTCCGGGACTAGCAGCCACCTACGAGCAGTACTTC
CASSPKAPGLAATYEQYF
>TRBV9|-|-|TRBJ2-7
TGTGCCAGCAGCGCACAACCGGACACCAAAGGCTACGAGCAGTACTTC
CASSAQPDTKGYEQYF
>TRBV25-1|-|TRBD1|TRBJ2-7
TGTGCCAGCCGTGAGACAGGGGGAACCTACGAGCAGTACTTC
CASRETGGTYEQYF
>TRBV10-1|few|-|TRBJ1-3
TGCGCCAGCAGTGAAGGCCCCGGGACACTGGATGGAGTAAGCTCTGGAAACACCATATATTTT
CASSEGPGTLDGVSSGNTIYF
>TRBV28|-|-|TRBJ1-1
TGTGCCAGCAGTTCGACGGGCCGGAGCGGCGTCTTT
CASSSTGRSGVF
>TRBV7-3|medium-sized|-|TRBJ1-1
TGTGCCAGCAGCTACGACAGGAACACTGAAGCTTTCTTT
CASSYDRNTEAFF
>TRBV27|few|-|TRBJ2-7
TGTGCCAGCAGTGCCGCAGTTTCCTCCTACGAGCAGTACTTC
CASSAAVSSYEQYF
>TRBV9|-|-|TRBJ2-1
TGTGCCAGCAGCCAGGTCGGAAGCAATGAGCAGTTCTTC
CASSQVGSNEQFF
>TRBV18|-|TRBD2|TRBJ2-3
TGTGCCAGCTCACCCAGGAAAGGAGCGGGAGTTACAGATACGCAGTATTTT
CASSPRKGAGVTDTQYF
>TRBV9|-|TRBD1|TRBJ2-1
TGTGCCAGCAGCGTAGTGGGGACAGACAATGAGCAGTTCTTC
CASSVVGTDNEQFF
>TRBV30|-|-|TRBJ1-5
TGTGCCTGGAGCCCTGGAGGACAGCCCAATCAGCCCCAGCATTTT
CAWSPGGQPNQPQHF
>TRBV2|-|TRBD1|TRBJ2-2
TGTGCCAGCAGCCAGACAGGGGGTGGCGGGGAGCTGTTTTTT
CASSQTGGGGELFF
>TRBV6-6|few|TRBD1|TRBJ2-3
TGTGCCAGCAGTTCTCAGGCAGGGGGAGTTGATACGCAGTATTTT
CASSSQAGGVDTQYF
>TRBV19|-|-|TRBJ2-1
TGTGCCAGTAGTGACACTAGGAGCTATGAGCAGTTCTTC
CASSDTRSYEQFF
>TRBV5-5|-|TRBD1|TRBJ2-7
TGTGCCAGCAGCGCCTCTGACAGGGTGACCTACGAGCAGTACTTC
CASSASDRVTYEQYF
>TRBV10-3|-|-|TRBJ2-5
TGTGCCATCAGTGCCAGGACGGCAGGGATGGAGACCCAGTACTTC
CAISARTAGMETQYF
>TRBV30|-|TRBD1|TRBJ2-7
TGTGCCTGGAGTGGAGGGGGCGGGTACGAGCAGTACTTC
CAWSGGGGYEQYF
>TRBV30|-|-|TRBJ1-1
TGTGCCTGGATGGAGATTAGGGGCACTGAAGCTTTCTTT
CAWMEIRGTEAFF
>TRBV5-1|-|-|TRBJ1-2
TGCGCCAGCAGCTTGGGGCGGCTCTATGGCTACACCTTC
CASSLGRLYGYTF
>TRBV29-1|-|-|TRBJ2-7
TGCAGCGTTGGGATCAGGGTTAACGAGCAGTACTTC
CSVGIRVNEQYF
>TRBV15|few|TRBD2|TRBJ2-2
TGTGCCACCAGCAGAGATGTGGCTAGCGGGAACACCGGGGAGCTGTTTTTT
CATSRDVASGNTGELFF
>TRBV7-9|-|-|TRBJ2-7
TGTGCCAGCAGCTCCACGCGGGCCCTAACTACCTACGAGCAGTACTTC
CASSSTRALTTYEQYF
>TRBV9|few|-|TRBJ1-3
TGTGCCAGCAGCGTAACAGAGTTCTCTGGAAACACCATATATTTT
CASSVTEFSGNTIYF
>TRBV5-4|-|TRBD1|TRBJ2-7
TGTGCCAGCAGCTCCCAATTAGGACAGGGATCCTACGAGCAGTACTTC
CASSSQLGQGSYEQYF
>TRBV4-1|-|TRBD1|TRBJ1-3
TGCGCCAGCAGCCAACCCGGACAGGCCCGCTCTGGAAACACCATATATTTT
CASSQPGQARSGNTIYF
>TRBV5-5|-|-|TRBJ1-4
TGTGCCAGCAGCCCCGGGACGTCGGGAGGTGAAAAACTGTTTTTT
CASSPGTSGGEKLFF
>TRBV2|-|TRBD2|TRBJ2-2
TGTGCCAGCAGTGTAGCGGGGGGGAACACCGGGGAGCTGTTTTTT
CASSVAGGNTGELFF
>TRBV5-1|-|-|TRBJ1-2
TGCGCCAGCAGCTTGGACGGAGAACGTCTCACAGGCTACACCTTC
CASSLDGERLTGYTF
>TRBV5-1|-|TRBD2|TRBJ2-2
TGCGCCAGCAGCTTACCCAAAGGGACTAGCGGGGGGGAGAACACCGGGGAGCTGTTTTTT
CASSLPKGTSGGENTGELFF
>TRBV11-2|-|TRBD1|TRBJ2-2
TGTGCCAGCAGCTTAGTTCCCACACCGACAGGGGGAAATCTGTTTTTT
CASSLVPTPTGGNLFF
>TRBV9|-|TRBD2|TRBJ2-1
TGTGCCAGCAGCGCCCCCCGGGGGGGCAGTCACAATGAGCAGTTCTTC
CASSAPRGGSHNEQFF
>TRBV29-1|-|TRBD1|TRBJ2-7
TGCAGCGTTCAAGGACAGGGGAGATACGAGCAGTACTTC
CSVQGQGRYEQYF
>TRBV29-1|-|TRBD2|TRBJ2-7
TGCAGCGTCGCCGGACTAGCGGGCCTCGTCTTCGAGCAGTACTTC
CSVAGLAGLVFEQYF
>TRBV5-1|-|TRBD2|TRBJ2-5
TGCGCCAGCAGCTTTACTGCGGCGGGAGGCCAAGAGACCCAGTACTTC
CASSFTAAGGQETQYF
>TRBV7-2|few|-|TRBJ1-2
TGTGCCAGCAGCCCGGGAGGGTGGCAGAACTATGGCTACACCTTC
CASSPGGWQNYGYTF
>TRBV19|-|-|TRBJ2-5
TGTGCCAGTAGTCGGGAGCTACAAGAGACCCAGTACTTC
CASSRELQETQYF
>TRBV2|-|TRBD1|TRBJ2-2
TGTGCCAGCAGGGCCGACAGGGGGAACACCGGGGAGCTGTTTTTT
CASRADRGNTGELFF
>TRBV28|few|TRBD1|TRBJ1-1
TGTGCCAGCCCCTCTGGGACAGGGGGCGACACTGAAGCTTTCTTT
CASPSGTGGDTEAFF
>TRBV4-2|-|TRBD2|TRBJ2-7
TGTGCCAGCAGCCATCCTAGCGGGGGCTCCTCTAAAGAAGGCGAGCAGTACTTC
CASSHPSGGSSKEGEQYF
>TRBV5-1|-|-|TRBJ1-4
TGCGCCAGCAGCTTGGACAGCTCCGAGGGAAAACTGTTTTTT
CASSLDSSEGKLFF